These 32 T cell receptor beta chains originate from one sample sequenced in a study of blood T cell repertoires in COVID-19. Sequenced by immunoSEQ multiplex PCR; TCRdb stores in-frame clones only, minus some. Of about 230,000 clones in the sample, approximately 82% were seen once. The sample taken for sequencing was peripheral blood. These receptors were taken from a man aged 35 to 55 with active or convalescent COVID-19.

The gene calls are TRBV7-9 and TRBJ1-4; no clear D gene. This CDR3 comprises 12 residues. The V and J ends lost 5 bases and 11 bases respectively, with 12 bases between them. Germline V gene sequence: CDR1 SEHNR, CDR2 FQNEAQ (reference sequence). The CDR3 here is CASSDQEVKLFF. As DNA, the CDR3 is TGTGCCAGCAGCGATCAAGAGGTCAAACTGTTTTTT.

The chain couples TRBV9 to TRBJ1-1; D might be TRBD1 (5 bases). The CDR3 contains 16 residues. Germline-derived CDR1 and CDR2 are SGDLS and YYNGEE. V was cut by 4 bases and J by 4 bases, with 20 bases left in between. DNA of the CDR3: TGTGCCAGCAGCCATGGGGGGAGGAGTGGGAGCACTGAAGCTTTCTTT. It yields the protein CASSHGGRSGSTEAFF.

This clone was recorded once. V and J are TRBV5-4 and TRBJ1-2; TRBD1 matches 10 bases. Trimming took 4 bases from V and 5 from J; bases not matched to a gene: 5. The germline gives CDR1 SGHNT, CDR2 YYREEE (reference sequence). The CDR3 covers 14 residues. The CDR3 sequence is CASSVPGQGYGYTF. For the CDR3, the DNA is TGTGCCAGCAGCGTCCCGGGACAGGGGTATGGCTACACCTTC.

V gene TRBV6-5 combines with J gene TRBJ1-2, with TRBD1 matching over 9 bases. Germline lookup yields CDR1 MNHEY and CDR2 SVGAGI. The CDR3 covers 15 residues. Trimming at V came to 6 bases and at J to 1 base, leaving 6 bases not matched to a gene. Here the CDR3 DNA reads TGTGCCAGCAGCCTCTCGACAGGGGGTAACTATGGCTACACCTTC. It codes for CASSLSTGGNYGYTF.

This chain links TRBV7-2 with TRBJ2-7, with D maybe TRBD2 (6 bases). Germline lookup yields CDR1 SGHTA and CDR2 FQGNSA. Trimming pared 2 bases from V and 0 bases from J, leaving 20 bases between. The CDR3 extends over 18 amino acids. The CDR3 sequence: CASSLKTVGGVSSYEQYF. CDR3 nucleotide sequence: TGTGCCAGCAGCTTAAAGACCGTGGGGGGAGTGAGCTCCTACGAGCAGTACTTC.

The J gene is TRBJ1-1, the V gene TRBV5-1; D might be TRBD1 (6 bases). This CDR3 has 16 amino acids. Trimming cost V 4 bases and J 5 bases, with 21 bases left between them. Germline V gene sequence: CDR1 SGHRS, CDR2 YFSETQ. The CDR3 sequence: CASSLEAGIGQTEAFF. The DNA for the CDR3 is TGCGCCAGCAGCCTAGAAGCGGGGATTGGACAGACTGAAGCTTTCTTT.

This clone was detected once. This chain links TRBV3-1 (or the pseudogene TRBV3-2) with TRBJ2-7, with 12 bases matching TRBD2. CDR1 and CDR2 (germline): LGHDT, YNNKEL (reference sequence). The CDR3 extends over 15 amino acids. V was pared by 4 bases and J by 5 bases, with 6 bases of the junction left unmatched. Here the CDR3 DNA reads TGTGCCAGCAGCCTAAGACTAGCGGGAGTCAACGAGCAGTACTTC. Translation: CASSLRLAGVNEQYF.

The chain has TRBV19 and TRBJ2-6, with unresolved D. CDR3 length equals 14 residues. Trimming shortened V by 2 bases and J by 1 base, and 3 bases separated the two germline ends. From germline, CDR1 is LNHDA and CDR2 SQIVND (reference sequence). The CDR3, as DNA: TGTGCCAGTAGTATACAGTCTGGGGCCAACGTCCTGACTTTC. Translated: CASSIQSGANVLTF. Variable domain in full (rest from reference TRBV19 and TRBJ2-6): DGGITQSPKYLFRKEGQNVTLSCEQNLNHDAMYWYRQDPGQGLRLIYYSQIVNDFQKGDIAEGYSVSREKKESFPLTVTSAQKNPTAFYLCASSIQSGANVLTFGAGSRLTVL.

The genes are TRBV7-3 and TRBJ2-2; perhaps TRBD1 as D (6 bases). The CDR3 contains 14 residues. Germline CDR1 SGHTA, CDR2 FQGTGA. Trimming took 8 bases from V and 4 from J, leaving 14 bases between them. Here the CDR3 DNA reads TGTGCCAGCGGAGTTACCAGGGGCACCGGGGAGCTGTTTTTT. It encodes CASGVTRGTGELFF.

In this sample, this clone turned up a few times. This rearrangement joins TRBV20-1 to TRBJ1-1; 7 nucleotides line up with TRBD1. This CDR3 comprises 11 residues. The germline V gene has CDR1 DFQATT and CDR2 SNEGSKA (reference sequence). The trim removed 6 bases at V and 10 bases at J, leaving 8 bases unmatched. The chain's CDR3 is CSAQGGWGAFF. CDR3 coding DNA: TGCAGTGCCCAGGGGGGCTGGGGAGCTTTCTTT.

The chain couples TRBV11-3 to TRBJ2-5, with 7 nucleotides matching TRBD2. The V gene end was trimmed by 5 bases and the J gene end by 5 bases; junction bases not matched to a gene: 17. Germline V gene sequence: CDR1 SGHNT, CDR2 YENEEA. This CDR3 has 17 residues. Here the CDR3 DNA reads TGTGCCAGCAGCCTCGGGACTGGGGGGGGAGGCGGGGAGACCCAGTACTTC. As protein: CASSLGTGGGGGETQYF.

The rearrangement joins TRBV18 to TRBJ2-1; 12 bases are shared with TRBD2. Germline lookup yields CDR1 KGHSH and CDR2 LQKENI. This CDR3 contains 16 residues. With V trimmed by 3 bases and J by 5 bases, 5 bases remained unmatched. In DNA form, the CDR3 reads TGTGCCAGCTCACCGCTAGCGGGAGGGCCGAACAATGAGCAGTTCTTC. This gives the protein CASSPLAGGPNNEQFF.

The chain joins TRBV6-2 or TRBV6-3 to TRBJ2-5; TRBD2 aligns across 14 bases. The trim removed 5 bases at V and 5 bases at J, leaving 7 bases unmatched. Germline values: CDR1 MNHEY, CDR2 SVGEGT. The CDR3 runs to 16 residues. CDR3 in DNA: TGTGCCAGCAGTCCCCGGACTAGCGGGAGGTTGGAGACCCAGTACTTC. This codes for CASSPRTSGRLETQYF.

On this clone: At the DNA level, this CDR3 is encoded by other sequences in the same sample as well. The chain combines TRBV5-4 with TRBJ2-7; D unresolved. V was cut by 0 bases and J by 0 bases, with 7 bases left in between. The germline V gene encodes CDR1 SGHNT and CDR2 YYREEE (reference sequence). CDR3 length: 14 residues. CDR3 in DNA: TGTGCCAGCAGCTTGGACTCACGCTCCTACGAGCAGTACTTC. Translated, it gives CASSLDSRSYEQYF.

CDR3 sequence reads: CASSMKAGYSYTF. For the CDR3, the DNA is TGTGCCAGTAGTATGAAAGCCGGTTATAGCTACACCTTC. V is TRBV19 and J is TRBJ1-2; no clear D gene. Per germline, CDR1 LNHDA and CDR2 SQIVND (reference sequence). The CDR3 contains 13 residues. Trimming stripped 3 bases from V and 9 bases from J, with 14 bases between.

In its sample, this clone was seen once. J is TRBJ2-3 and V is TRBV10-1, with D tentatively TRBD2 (5 bases). The germline V gene has CDR1 WNHNN and CDR2 SYGVQD (reference sequence). The V and J ends lost 2 bases and 5 bases respectively, with 14 bases between them. This CDR3 is built from 15 residues. The CDR3, as DNA: TGCGCCAGCAGTGAGATGGGCGTTGGGAGAGATACGCAGTATTTT. This gives the protein CASSEMGVGRDTQYF.

On this clone itself: This same CDR3 is encoded by further DNA sequences in the sample. J is TRBJ2-7 and V is TRBV5-4; TRBD2 matches 8 bases. V was clipped by 0 bases and J by 2 bases; unmatched bases: 4. This CDR3 has 15 residues. Germline CDR1 reads SGHNT; CDR2 reads YYREEE (reference sequence). The CDR3: CASSLGAGGPYEQYF. The CDR3 nucleotides are TGTGCCAGCAGCTTGGGGGCGGGGGGTCCCTACGAGCAGTACTTC.

The chain uses TRBV21-1 and TRBJ2-1; the table's D call, TRBD1, was not checked against the DNA. TRBV21-1 is given as a pseudogene. The CDR3 is made up of 14 amino acids. CDR3 nucleotides: TGTGCCAGCAGCAAAGCCGGACAGAACAATGAGCAGTTCTTC. Residues: CASSKAGQNNEQFF.

J is TRBJ2-3 and V is TRBV30, with D unclear. The CDR3 sequence is 11 residues long. Looked up from germline, CDR1 is GTSNPN and CDR2 is SVGIG (reference sequence). Trimming pared 2 bases from V and 7 bases from J, leaving 7 bases between. The CDR3 loop is CAWSPLYTQYF. As DNA, the CDR3 is TGTGCCTGGAGTCCACTTTATACGCAGTATTTT.

V gene TRBV6-5 combines with J gene TRBJ2-1, with 7 bases aligning to TRBD1. The V and J ends lost 5 bases and 8 bases, in that order; junction bases with no gene match: 9. The CDR3 extends over 14 amino acids. Germline V lookup: CDR1 MNHEY, CDR2 SVGAGI. DNA for the CDR3: TGTGCCAGCAGTCAGGGACAGACTGTGGATGAGCAGTTCTTC. Residues: CASSQGQTVDEQFF.

The genes are TRBV19 and TRBJ1-5; D is unresolved. The V end was cut by 3 bases, the J end by 1 base, with 10 bases between. The CDR3 loop spans 15 amino acids. From germline, CDR1 is LNHDA and CDR2 SQIVND (reference sequence). CDR3 DNA sequence: TGTGCCAGTAGTATGACTCCAGTGAGCAATCAGCCCCAGCATTTT. This sequence encodes CASSMTPVSNQPQHF.

This rearrangement joins TRBV2 to TRBJ2-3; 8 bases agree with TRBD2. V gave up 7 bases and J gave up 2 bases; unmatched junction bases: 5. This CDR3 has 14 residues. CDR1 and CDR2 (germline): SNHLY, FYNNEI. The DNA for the CDR3 is TGTGCCAGCAAGACTAGCGATCTCACAGATACGCAGTATTTT. Amino acid sequence: CASKTSDLTDTQYF.

The chain combines TRBV10-3 with TRBJ2-2; TRBD1 might be the D (6 bases). Deletions cut 4 bases from V and 4 bases from J, with 16 bases between. The CDR3 contains 16 residues. Germline V gene sequence: CDR1 ENHRY, CDR2 SYGVKD. For the CDR3, the DNA is TGTGCCATCAGTGTCATACAGGGTTCGGTCACCGGGGAGCTGTTTTTT. This translates into CAISVIQGSVTGELFF.

The chain joins TRBV5-7 to TRBJ1-4; D possibly corresponds to TRBD1 (6 bases). TRBV5-7 is an ORF for which the function is uncertain. There are 16 residues in the CDR3. Between the trimmed V and J ends, which lost 2 bases and 6 bases, there was a span of 17 bases. The CDR3 loop reads CASSFSLGAFHEKLFF. The CDR3 DNA reads as TGTGCCAGCAGCTTTTCCTTGGGGGCCTTTCATGAAAAACTGTTTTTT.

The CDR3 spells CASSLWGRDYNEQFF. Here the CDR3 DNA reads TGCGCCAGCAGCTTGTGGGGGCGCGATTACAATGAGCAGTTCTTC. The chain carries TRBV5-1 and TRBJ2-1, with D possibly being TRBD1 (6 bases). CDR3 length: 15 residues. Per the germline V gene, CDR1 is SGHRS and CDR2 is YFSETQ. The V and J ends lost 1 base and 4 bases respectively, with 12 bases between them. Variable domain in full (rest from reference TRBV5-1 and TRBJ2-1): KAGVTQTPRYLIKTRGQQVTLSCSPISGHRSVSWYQQTPGQGLQFLFEYFSETQRNKGNFPGRFSGRQFSNSRSEMNVSTLELGDSALYLCASSLWGRDYNEQFFGPGTRLTVL.

A single count supports this clone. This chain joins TRBV6-1 and TRBJ1-2; TRBD1 matches at 9 bases. The ends lost 2 bases at V and 1 base at J; junction bases unmatched: 5. The CDR3 runs to 16 residues. CDR1 and CDR2 from the germline V gene are MNHNS and SASEGT. The CDR3 sequence: CASSELDRGNNYGYTF. The CDR3 DNA sequence: TGTGCCAGCAGTGAACTAGACAGGGGGAATAACTATGGCTACACCTTC.

The chain recombines TRBV18 with TRBJ2-1; 7 bases fit TRBD2. The junction had 7 bases not matched to a gene; V was cut back by 0 bases and J by 2 bases. Looked up from germline, CDR1 is KGHSH and CDR2 is LQKENI. The CDR3 has 17 residues. The CDR3 DNA sequence: TGTGCCAGCTCACCACCGACCTCCGCGGGGGCCTACAATGAGCAGTTCTTC. Encoded protein: CASSPPTSAGAYNEQFF.

This sequence joins TRBV4-2 and TRBJ2-2; 9 bases are shared with TRBD2. The CDR3 sequence is 18 residues long. Germline trimming cut 3 bases from V and 3 bases from J; bases unmatched to any gene: 11. CDR1 and CDR2 from the germline V gene are LGHNA and YNFKEQ. The CDR3 nucleotides read TGTGCCAGCAGCCAGGTCGCCGGTCTAGCGGGGTACACCGGGGAGCTGTTTTTT. Protein sequence: CASSQVAGLAGYTGELFF.

The chain employs TRBV4-1 and TRBJ1-3; D may be TRBD1 (6 bases). CDR1 MGHRA and CDR2 YSYEKL come from the germline V gene. With 4 bases removed from V and 0 bases from J, the gap between germline ends came to 22 bases. The CDR3 consists of 19 residues. CDR3 DNA: TGCGCCAGCAGCCCGGGGGGCCGGACGGACCTCGGCTCTGGAAACACCATATATTTT. Translating it yields CASSPGGRTDLGSGNTIYF.

The CDR3 loop is CASSSRQGANYGYTF. The CDR3 DNA reads as TGTGCCAGTAGTTCCCGACAGGGGGCTAACTATGGCTACACCTTC. This chain links TRBV19 with TRBJ1-2; 9 nucleotides agree with TRBD1. CDR1 is LNHDA, CDR2 SQIVND, per germline (reference sequence). V dropped 5 bases and J dropped 0; count of bases not matched to a gene: 4. The CDR3 extends over 15 amino acids.

The chain uses TRBV24-1 and TRBJ2-3; D is possibly TRBD2 (5 bases). V lost 1 base and J lost 3, with 7 bases in between. The CDR3 has 14 amino acids. Germline assignment: CDR1 KGHDR and CDR2 SFDVKD. The CDR3 reads CATSDFLATDTQYF. In DNA, the CDR3 is TGTGCCACCAGTGATTTTCTAGCAACAGATACGCAGTATTTT.

This sequence joins TRBV9 and TRBJ1-4; D is ambiguous. V was pared by 1 base and J by 0 bases, with 7 bases between. The V gene's germline CDR1 is SGDLS and CDR2 YYNGEE. The CDR3 has 15 residues. CDR3 loop: CASSVSGTTNEKLFF. In DNA form, the CDR3 reads TGTGCCAGCAGCGTATCCGGTACAACTAATGAAAAACTGTTTTTT.